The 2 T cell receptor beta chains presented below share a single source sample, sequenced in a study of CD8 T cells in Susac syndrome. Random hexamers were used to reverse transcribe roughly 0.45 to 1 ug of RNA. MiXCR, run by TCRdb on the immunoSEQ multiplex PCR reads, gives a single entry per CDR3 protein. The top ten clones hold 0.15% of a sample with approximately 210,000 distinct CDR3 sequences, about 94% of them seen once. The sequencing input was CD4+ T cells from PBMCs. The receptors originated from a human donor with Susac syndrome.

The gene calls are TRBV6-1 and TRBJ2-3, with a possible D match to TRBD2 (7 bases). The length of the CDR3 is 14 residues. The germline CDR1 and CDR2 sequences are MNHNS and SASEGT. The V and J ends lost 7 bases and 4 bases respectively, with 15 bases between them. CDR3: CASMLVGGADTQYF. The CDR3 region has the DNA TGTGCCAGCATGTTGGTAGGGGGGGCAGATACGCAGTATTTT.

This clonotype was picked up one time. The V gene is TRBV20-1, the J gene TRBJ2-1, with D maybe TRBD2 (5 bases). V lost 0 bases to trimming and J lost 0 bases, with 9 bases between them. Germline V gene lookup returns CDR1 DFQATT and CDR2 SNEGSKA (reference sequence). The CDR3 covers 15 residues. The CDR3 here is CSARDSGSSYNEQFF. In DNA form, the CDR3 reads TGCAGTGCTAGAGATTCGGGGAGCTCCTACAATGAGCAGTTCTTC.